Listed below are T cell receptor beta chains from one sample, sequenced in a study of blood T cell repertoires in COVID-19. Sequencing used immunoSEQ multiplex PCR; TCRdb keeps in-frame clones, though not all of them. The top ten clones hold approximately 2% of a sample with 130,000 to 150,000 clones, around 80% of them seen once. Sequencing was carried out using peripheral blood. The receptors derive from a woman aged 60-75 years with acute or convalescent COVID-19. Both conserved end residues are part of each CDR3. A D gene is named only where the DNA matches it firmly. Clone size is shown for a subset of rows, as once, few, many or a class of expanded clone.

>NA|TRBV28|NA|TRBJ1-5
CASSPALGNQPQHF
TGTGCCAGCAGTCCGGCCCTAGGCAATCAGCCCCAGCATTTT
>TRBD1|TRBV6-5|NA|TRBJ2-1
CASRADRSNEQFF
TGTGCCAGCAGGGCGGACAGGTCCAATGAGCAGTTCTTC
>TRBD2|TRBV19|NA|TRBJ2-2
CASSIYESRTSGATGELFF
TGTGCCAGTAGTATTTACGAGTCGAGAACTAGCGGAGCAACCGGGGAGCTGTTTTTT
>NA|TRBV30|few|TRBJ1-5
CAWSKTLRGDQPQHF
TGTGCCTGGAGTAAAACTTTAAGGGGCGATCAGCCCCAGCATTTT
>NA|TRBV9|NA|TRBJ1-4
CASSTQGSNEKLFF
TGTGCCAGCAGCACACAGGGTTCTAATGAAAAACTGTTTTTT
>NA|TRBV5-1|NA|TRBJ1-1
CASSLELPNTEAFF
TGCGCCAGCAGCTTGGAACTGCCGAACACTGAAGCTTTCTTT
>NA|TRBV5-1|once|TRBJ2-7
CASSLGRQGSYEQYF
TGCGCCAGCAGCTTAGGCCGCCAGGGGTCCTACGAGCAGTACTTC
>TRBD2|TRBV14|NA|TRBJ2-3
CASSPRLASTDTQYF
TGTGCCAGCAGCCCGCGACTAGCGAGCACAGATACGCAGTATTTT
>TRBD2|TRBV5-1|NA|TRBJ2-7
CASSLQRGLAYEQYF
TGCGCCAGCAGCCTCCAGCGGGGTCTTGCCTACGAGCAGTACTTC
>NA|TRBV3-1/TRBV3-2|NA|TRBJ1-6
CASSQPGQFYNSPLHF
TGTGCCAGCAGCCAACCCGGACAGTTTTATAATTCACCCCTCCACTTT
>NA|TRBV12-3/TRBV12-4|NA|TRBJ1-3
CASCDTGFSTIYF
TGTGCCAGCTGTGACACAGGCTTTAGCACCATATATTTT
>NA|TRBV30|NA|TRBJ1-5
CAWRRGNQPQHF
TGTGCCTGGAGGAGGGGCAATCAGCCCCAGCATTTT
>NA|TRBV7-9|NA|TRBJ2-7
CASSEFRGIVREQYF
TGTGCCAGCAGCGAATTCAGGGGAATCGTGAGGGAGCAGTACTTC
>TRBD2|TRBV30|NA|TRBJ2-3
CAGETSGSPGDTQYF
TGTGCCGGCGAGACTAGCGGGAGTCCCGGAGATACGCAGTATTTT
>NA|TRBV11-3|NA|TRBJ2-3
CASSSQGTTDTQYF
TGTGCCAGCAGCTCCCAGGGCACCACAGATACGCAGTATTTT
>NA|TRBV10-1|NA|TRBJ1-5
CASSDQGIAQPQHF
TGCGCCAGCAGTGACCAGGGAATTGCGCAGCCCCAGCATTTT
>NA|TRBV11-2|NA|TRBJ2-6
CASSLVFTDISGANVLTF
TGTGCCAGCAGCTTAGTATTTACAGATATCTCTGGGGCCAACGTCCTGACTTTC
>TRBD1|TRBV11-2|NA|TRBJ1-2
CASSLGTGLNYGYTF
TGTGCCAGCAGCTTAGGGACAGGGCTTAACTATGGCTACACCTTC
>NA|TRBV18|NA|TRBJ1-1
CASAQGVNTEAFF
TGTGCCAGCGCCCAGGGTGTAAACACTGAAGCTTTCTTT
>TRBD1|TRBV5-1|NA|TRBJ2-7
CASSFPGTGAYEQYF
TGCGCCAGCAGCTTCCCGGGGACAGGGGCCTACGAGCAGTACTTC
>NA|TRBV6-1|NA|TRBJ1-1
CASSDIPWNTEAFF
TGTGCCAGCAGTGATATCCCCTGGAACACTGAAGCTTTCTTT
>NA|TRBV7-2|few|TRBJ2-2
CASSLGGSLTAGELFF
TGTGCCAGCAGCTTAGGAGGGAGTCTCACCGCCGGGGAGCTGTTTTTT
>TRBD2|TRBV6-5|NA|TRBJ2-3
CASSRQREGGGEKYF
TGTGCCAGCAGTCGTCAGCGGGAGGGCGGAGGGGAAAAGTATTTT
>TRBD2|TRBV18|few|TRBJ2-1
CASRGLATYNEQFF
TGTGCCAGCCGGGGACTAGCGACCTACAATGAGCAGTTCTTC
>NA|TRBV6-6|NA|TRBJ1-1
CASSQTFLQRLENTEAFF
TGTGCCAGCAGTCAGACCTTCCTACAGCGACTAGAGAACACTGAAGCTTTCTTT
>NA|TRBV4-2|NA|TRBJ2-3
CASSQGTVGADTQYF
TGTGCCAGCAGCCAAGGGACCGTCGGGGCAGATACGCAGTATTTT
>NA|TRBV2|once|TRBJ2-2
CASSTTRLVVSTGELFF
TGTGCCAGCAGCACGACCAGACTAGTTGTCAGCACCGGGGAGCTGTTTTTT
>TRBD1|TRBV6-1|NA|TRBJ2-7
CASSDGDRDHEQYF
TGTGCCAGCAGTGATGGGGACAGGGATCACGAGCAGTACTTC
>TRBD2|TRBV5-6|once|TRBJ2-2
CASSLYGLALGELFF
TGTGCCAGCAGCTTGTACGGACTAGCGCTCGGGGAGCTGTTTTTT
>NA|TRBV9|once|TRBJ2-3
CASSVAATRWSTDTQYF
TGTGCCAGCAGCGTAGCGGCTACTAGGTGGAGCACAGATACGCAGTATTTT
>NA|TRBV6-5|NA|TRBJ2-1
CASRPSRGVANEQFF
TGTGCCAGCAGGCCCTCCAGGGGAGTGGCCAATGAGCAGTTCTTC
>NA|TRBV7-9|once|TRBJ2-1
CASSLGGLNNEQFF
TGTGCCAGCAGCTTAGGAGGACTCAACAATGAGCAGTTCTTC
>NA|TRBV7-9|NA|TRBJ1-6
CASSFFLMQGDSPLHF
TGTGCCAGCAGCTTTTTTCTAATGCAGGGCGATTCACCCCTCCACTTT
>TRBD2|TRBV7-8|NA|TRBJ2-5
CASSLDWGGETQYF
TGTGCCAGCAGCCTAGACTGGGGGGGAGAGACCCAGTACTTC
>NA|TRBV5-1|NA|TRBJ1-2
CASGETGLNYGYTF
TGCGCCAGCGGGGAGACAGGACTGAACTATGGCTACACCTTC
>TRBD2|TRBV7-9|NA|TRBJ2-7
CASSPSSGLGPYEQYF
TGTGCCAGCAGCCCTTCTAGCGGCCTGGGGCCCTACGAGCAGTACTTC
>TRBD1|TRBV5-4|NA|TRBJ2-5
CASSWDAGGTQYF
TGTGCCAGCAGCTGGGACGCAGGGGGGACCCAGTACTTC